The entry below gives a single TCR beta chain sequence along with its context. What it binds is not known. V lost 5 bases and J lost 6, with 20 bases in between. Germline loops: CDR1 SEHNR, CDR2 FQNEAQ (reference sequence). The CDR3 has 16 residues. The data were taken from a study of identical twins. Study-wide points: Zero-insertion analyses could be partly confounded by invariant MAIT and iNKT cells.

One entry per CDR3 protein results from TCRdb running MiXCR on the 5' RACE reads. Altogether roughly 770,000 distinct CDR3 sequences are present, roughly 20% being singletons, with the ten largest covering about an eighth. Another study also made use of these data, one on T cells expressing NK-cell markers. From that second work: Eight donors were sequenced, seven testing HCMV-seropositive and one testing seronegative. Whether expanded NKG2C+ T cell clones were HCMV specific stayed uncertain.

The sequencing sample was made of PBMCs. The sequence came from a young woman in good health. The V call is TRBV7-9, the J call TRBJ2-1; possibly TRBD2 for D (7 bases). Here the CDR3 reads CASSPTGGPRRNEQFF. CDR3 nucleotides: TGTGCCAGCAGCCCTACGGGGGGCCCTAGACGCAATGAGCAGTTCTTC.